This T cell receptor (beta chain) appears in the sequencing data of a study of shared clonotypes between healthy human individuals. Whole-study results and caveats: Naive subsets generally exceeded memory subsets in estimated richness.

The investigators split CD4+ cells into a CD45RA+ naive subset and a CD45RA-negative memory subset. Replicate sorted-subset PCRs were loaded with approximately 200 ng DNA, 31,000 or so T cell genomes. Sequenced by immunoSEQ multiplex PCR; TCRdb stores in-frame clones only, minus some. This table has about 2.4 million clones, under 95% appearing once. The CDR3 spans 18 residues. Trimming took 1 base from V and 0 from J, leaving 16 bases between them. Germline CDR1 is SGHTA and CDR2 is FQGNSA. Comments on this clone: Its antigen is currently unknown.

The sequence was collected from a man aged 18-30 years in good health. Some clones in this sample may be carry-over from other donors' samples. V and J are TRBV7-2 and TRBJ2-1; no reliable D call. Sequenced material: naive CD4+ T cells from PBMCs. Subset here: CD45RA+ positively selected. In nucleotides, the CDR3 is TGTGCCAGCAGCTTAGTTTCGGTTGGTGTAAGCTCCTACAATGAGCAGTTCTTC. The encoded protein is CASSLVSVGVSSYNEQFF.